Listed below are T cell receptor beta chains from one sample, sequenced in a study of blood T cell repertoires in COVID-19. Method: immunoSEQ multiplex PCR; TCRdb's copy keeps in-frame clones and lacks some. The sample has 40,000 or so clones, approximately 90% seen once; the top ten hold over 8%. The sample consisted of peripheral blood. The receptors stem from a man aged 25-40 years with active or convalescent COVID-19. The CDR3 runs from the conserved cysteine through the conserved F or W. The D gene is left open where the match is weak. Size is omitted from some rows. Given values are once, few, many or a class for expanded clones.

D gene,clone size,V gene,J gene,CDR3 DNA,CDR3 protein
NA,NA,TRBV2,TRBJ1-2,TGTGCCAGCAGTGCCGAGGGTGGGTGGGGCTACACCTTC,CASSAEGGWGYTF
NA,NA,TRBV11-1,TRBJ2-1,TGTGCCAGCAGAGGCCGTGGGCTAAACAATGAGCAGTTCTTC,CASRGRGLNNEQFF
TRBD2,NA,TRBV2,TRBJ2-1,TGTGCCAGCAGTCAACCCCCGGGACTAGCGGGGGGGCGAAATGAGCAGTTCTTC,CASSQPPGLAGGRNEQFF
TRBD2,once,TRBV7-9,TRBJ2-3,TGTGCCAGCAGCTATCGAGCGGGGGCTAGCACAGATACGCAGTATTTT,CASSYRAGASTDTQYF
TRBD2,NA,TRBV4-1,TRBJ2-3,TGCGCCAGCAGCCACCCTGTGGGGACTAGCAGCACAGATACGCAGTATTTT,CASSHPVGTSSTDTQYF
NA,NA,TRBV5-1,TRBJ2-1,TGCGCCAGCAGCGGTGGCAGCGGTACCTACAATGAGCAGTTCTTC,CASSGGSGTYNEQFF
NA,NA,TRBV2,TRBJ2-3,TGTGCCAGCATGGAGGGGGCTTTTACAGATACGCAGTATTTT,CASMEGAFTDTQYF
NA,few,TRBV5-1,TRBJ2-1,TGCGCCAGCAGCCCTCACTCAGGGGGGAATGAGCAGTTCTTC,CASSPHSGGNEQFF
NA,NA,TRBV19,TRBJ2-3,TGTGCCAGTAGTATAGCTCCGGCAACCGGGGGTACGCAGTATTTT,CASSIAPATGGTQYF
NA,NA,TRBV6-5,TRBJ2-1,TGTGCCAGCAGTTACTTCGATGAGCAGTTCTTC,CASSYFDEQFF
TRBD2,once,TRBV6-1,TRBJ2-7,TGTGCCAGCAGTGAAGGAGCCCCCCCGGGGGGTGAGCAGTACTTC,CASSEGAPPGGEQYF
TRBD1,NA,TRBV6-1,TRBJ1-3,TGTGCCAGCAGTGCCCAACTCCCGGACAGGGTTGGAAACACCATATATTTT,CASSAQLPDRVGNTIYF
TRBD2,NA,TRBV24-1,TRBJ2-5,TGTGCCACCAGTGAGAGCGGGGGGCAAGAGACCCAGTACTTC,CATSESGGQETQYF
NA,NA,TRBV5-6,TRBJ2-7,TGTGCCAGCAGCTTGGCCGGGTCGTACTCCTACGAGCAGTACTTC,CASSLAGSYSYEQYF
TRBD1,once,TRBV7-9,TRBJ2-7,TGTGCCAGCAGCTCCGAGGGACAGGGGTTCTACGAGCAGTACTTC,CASSSEGQGFYEQYF
NA,NA,TRBV7-9,TRBJ1-1,TGTGCCAGCAGCTCCCGGAACACTGAAGCTTTCTTT,CASSSRNTEAFF
TRBD2,NA,TRBV7-2,TRBJ2-5,TGTGCCAGCAGCGAAGAAAGGACTAGCGGGAGGTTTGAAGAGACCCAGTACTTC,CASSEERTSGRFEETQYF
TRBD2,NA,TRBV27,TRBJ2-2,TGTGCCAGCAGTGAGCGGGGCGGGGAGCTGTTTTTT,CASSERGGELFF
TRBD1,NA,TRBV5-1,TRBJ1-2,TGCGCCAGCAGCTGGGCGACAGGGGTCGGCTATGGCTACACCTTC,CASSWATGVGYGYTF
NA,NA,TRBV30,TRBJ1-1,TGTGCCTGGAGTGTCGGCAGGGTCACTGAAGCTTTCTTT,CAWSVGRVTEAFF
NA,NA,TRBV7-2,TRBJ2-3,TGTGCCAGCAGCTTAGCGGTTTCGGGTGCAGATACGCAGTATTTT,CASSLAVSGADTQYF
TRBD2,NA,TRBV29-1,TRBJ2-7,TGCAGCATATACCCTACCGGGACTAGCGGCGGCGAGCAGTACTTC,CSIYPTGTSGGEQYF
NA,NA,TRBV2,TRBJ2-7,TGTGCCAGCACCCTAGGGGTGGGGGGTACCTACGAGCAGTACTTC,CASTLGVGGTYEQYF
TRBD1,NA,TRBV11-3,TRBJ1-2,TGTGCCAGCAGCTTATTGGCAGGGGGCTACTATGGCTACACCTTC,CASSLLAGGYYGYTF
TRBD1,NA,TRBV5-4,TRBJ1-1,TGTGCCAGCAGCCCCCCTGGGGGGACAGGGCTTGAAGCTTTCTTT,CASSPPGGTGLEAFF
NA,NA,TRBV11-1,TRBJ2-3,TGTGCCAGCAGCGGGCCTAGCACAGATACGCAGTATTTT,CASSGPSTDTQYF
NA,NA,TRBV2,TRBJ1-4,TGTGCCAGCAGACAAGGCGACAGGACTAATGAAAAACTGTTTTTT,CASRQGDRTNEKLFF
NA,NA,TRBV19,TRBJ2-3,TGTGCCAGTAGTATAACGAGGGGGGGGTCGGATACGCAGTATTTT,CASSITRGGSDTQYF
NA,once,TRBV27,TRBJ2-3,TGTGCCAGCAGGAGGACAGATATCACAGATACGCAGTATTTT,CASRRTDITDTQYF
NA,few,TRBV7-9,TRBJ2-1,TGTGCCAGCAGCTTCGACTCCAATGAGCAGTTCTTC,CASSFDSNEQFF
TRBD2,few,TRBV7-3,TRBJ2-1,TGTGCCAGCAGCTCAGGGACAGGGAGGGTAGCGGGAGGGCCGAAGCAGTTCTTC,CASSSGTGRVAGGPKQFF
NA,NA,TRBV7-8,TRBJ2-6,TGTGCCAGCAGCTTACAGTCTGGGGCCAACGTCCTGACTTTC,CASSLQSGANVLTF
NA,NA,TRBV6-6,TRBJ1-1,TGTGCCAGCAGTTACTCCCGGGGGGAAGCTTTCTTT,CASSYSRGEAFF
TRBD2,NA,TRBV7-6,TRBJ2-1,TGTGCCAGCAGCTTGCGACTAGCGGGAGATATAAATGAGCAGTTCTTC,CASSLRLAGDINEQFF
TRBD1,NA,TRBV6-2/TRBV6-3,TRBJ1-2,TGTGCCAGCAGCCGACAGGGAGTGGGCTATGGCTACACCTTC,CASSRQGVGYGYTF
NA,NA,TRBV20-1,TRBJ2-5,TGCAGTGCTAGCGAGGCGCGGACCCAGTACTTC,CSASEARTQYF
NA,NA,TRBV14,TRBJ2-3,TGTGCCAGCAGCCTTAGGTCCGCGGGGGCGATGATAAGCACAGATACGCAGTATTTT,CASSLRSAGAMISTDTQYF
TRBD2,NA,TRBV30,TRBJ2-5,TGTGCCTGGAGTAGAAGGACTAGCGGGAGTAGGGAGACCCAGTACTTC,CAWSRRTSGSRETQYF
NA,NA,TRBV11-2,TRBJ2-5,TGTGCCAGCAGCTTAGGTCAGGCCCCGTACCAAGAGACCCAGTACTTC,CASSLGQAPYQETQYF
NA,NA,TRBV30,TRBJ1-2,TGTGCCTGGAGTGATACAGTTGAGAACTATGGCTACACCTTC,CAWSDTVENYGYTF
TRBD1,NA,TRBV28,TRBJ1-1,TGTGCCAGCAGTTTCCCCCCCGGGGACAGGAACACTGAAGCTTTCTTT,CASSFPPGDRNTEAFF
NA,NA,TRBV10-3,TRBJ2-5,TGTGCCATCAGTGGCCCGGGAGCGAGGGAGACCCAGTACTTC,CAISGPGARETQYF